These 9 T cell receptor beta chains were sequenced from one sample in a study of T cells after yellow fever vaccination. From the 5' RACE reads, TCRdb called clonotypes with MiXCR, one entry per CDR3 protein. Found here are around 49,000 distinct CDR3 sequences, roughly 6.4% of them singletons; the top ten hold over 14%. Here the sequenced sample was CD8+ T cells not binding an NS4B(214-222) dextramer, sorted from PBMCs, taken 45 days after the yellow fever booster vaccination. The source is a man younger than 45 who received the YFV17D yellow fever vaccine.

This sequence joins TRBV6-1 and TRBJ2-6; 8 bases map to TRBD1. The CDR3 length is 16 residues. The V gene end was trimmed by 6 bases and the J gene end by 2 bases; junction bases not matched to a gene: 6. In germline, CDR1 is MNHNS, CDR2 SASEGT. The CDR3 loop reads CASSATGEAGANVLTF. The CDR3 DNA follows: TGTGCCAGCAGCGCGACAGGGGAAGCTGGGGCCAACGTCCTGACTTTC.

The chain carries TRBV5-6 and TRBJ2-3; D is perhaps TRBD2 (6 bases). CDR3 size: 16 residues. Trimming pared 0 bases from V and 0 bases from J, leaving 11 bases between. Looked up from germline, CDR1 is SGHDT and CDR2 is YYEEEE. The CDR3 DNA reads as TGTGCCAGCAGCTTGGCGCGGGAAGCTAGCACAGATACGCAGTATTTT. Amino acid sequence: CASSLAREASTDTQYF.

In the case of this clonotype: The conserved final phenylalanine or tryptophan is absent from the CDR3, which likely points to a read error. The J gene is TRBJ2-2, the V gene TRBV5-1; TRBD2 aligns across 7 bases. After removal of 4 bases from V and 5 bases from J, the junction contained 5 bases not matched to a gene. The CDR3 is made up of 14 amino acids. From germline, CDR1 is SGHRS and CDR2 YFSETQ. Written as DNA, the CDR3 is TGCGCCAGCAGCCGACTAGCTGTTACCGGGGAGCTGTTTTCT. Its translation: CASSRLAVTGELFS.

The chain carries TRBV19 and TRBJ2-1, with D perhaps being TRBD1 or TRBD2 (5 bases each). The germline gives CDR1 LNHDA, CDR2 SQIVND (reference sequence). V was clipped by 5 bases and J by 5 bases, with 10 bases between them. The CDR3 is made up of 13 amino acids. CDR3 coding DNA: TGTGCCAGTAGTTTTGGGACCCACAATGAGCAGTTCTTC. It translates to CASSFGTHNEQFF.

This clonotype was recorded at least ten times. The genes are TRBV15 and TRBJ2-7; D unresolved. The CDR3 totals 14 residues. In germline, CDR1 is LNHNV, CDR2 YYDKDF (reference sequence). Trimming shortened V by 0 bases and J by 2 bases, and 8 bases separated the two germline ends. CDR3 nucleotide sequence: TGTGCCACCAGCAGAGAGGAGATTCCCTACGAGCAGTACTTC. It specifies CATSREEIPYEQYF.

This clonotype was recorded at least ten times. The chain couples TRBV20-1 to TRBJ2-1; TRBD2 aligns across 8 bases. This CDR3 has 17 amino acids. The ends lost 5 bases at V and 8 bases at J; junction bases unmatched: 20. CDR1 is DFQATT, CDR2 SNEGSKA, per germline (reference sequence). CDR3 nucleotides: TGCAGTGCTCTAAAGATGACTAGCGCTACACCTGGGGATGAGCAGTTCTTC. As protein: CSALKMTSATPGDEQFF.

This clonotype was seen at least ten times. V usage is TRBV15 and J usage is TRBJ2-5, with 8 positions matching TRBD2. Losses at the gene ends were 2 bases for V and 4 bases for J; bases not matched to a gene: 12. The germline V gene has CDR1 LNHNV and CDR2 YYDKDF (reference sequence). This CDR3 contains 17 residues. The DNA of the CDR3 is TGTGCCACCAGCAGAATGATGGCTCGGACTAGCAGAGAGACCCAGTACTTC. Residues: CATSRMMARTSRETQYF.

This clonotype was detected a few times. The chain is built from TRBV6-5 and TRBJ2-5; 8 nucleotides agree with TRBD1. J lost 5 bases, V lost 4 bases, and 6 bases had no gene match. The CDR3 length is 14 residues. Germline V gene sequence: CDR1 MNHEY, CDR2 SVGAGI. CDR3 sequence: CASSSQGDPETQYF. The CDR3 DNA is TGTGCCAGCAGTTCACAGGGGGACCCCGAGACCCAGTACTTC.

By frequency in the sample, this clonotype is medium-sized. V and J are TRBV4-2 and TRBJ2-7, with 7 bases matching TRBD2. Germline values: CDR1 LGHNA, CDR2 YNFKEQ. CDR3 length: 13 residues. V trimming: 7 bases; J trimming: 9 bases; junction bases outside the gene matches: 12. This CDR3 is CASTRRGVKGQYF. As DNA, the CDR3 is TGTGCCAGCACCCGCCGGGGGGTGAAGGGGCAGTACTTC.